This T cell receptor (beta chain) was recovered during a study of control samples from healthy donors and cancer patients (TCRdb year 2020). The CDR3 spans 14 residues, from the cysteine through the phenylalanine. Only the CDR3 DNA stays, 42 bases, in frame from base 1. V is clipped by 10 bases and J by 5 bases, and the sequence between their germline boundaries is 17 bases long. From the germline V gene (reference sequence), CDR1 is LNHDA and CDR2 is SQIVND. The library was generated by the immunoSEQ multiplex PCR assay. As stored in TCRdb, this immuneACCESS dataset retains in-frame rearrangements with V and J assigned. A fraction of the clones does not appear; measured against another copy, unresolved V genes explain less than half of the discrepancy, and the remainder lacks a known reason. The sample table lists 90,000 to 150,000 clones, around 92% of them with a count of one. Jointly, the top ten make up approximately 39% of the sample.

Of note for this clone: Its specific antigen is unknown. No much larger clonotype is one base removed from it; base qualities were not supplied.

The sequencing input was blood. In this chain, TRBV19 is recombined with TRBJ2-2; the D gene is perhaps TRBD1, on 6 matching bases. This receptor was obtained from a man aged 50-60 years in good health. In nucleotide form, the sequence is TGTGCCACCCTACTACAGGGTAGTACCGGGGAGCTGTTTTTT. Its protein product is CATLLQGSTGELFF.